Listed below are T cell receptor beta chains from one sample, sequenced in a study of T cells in Graves' hyperthyroidism and ophthalmopathy. TCRdb independently ran MiXCR on the multiplex PCR reads; one entry per CDR3 protein. The sample shows under 65,000 distinct CDR3 sequences, around 50% of them seen only once. Material for sequencing was blood. The receptors derive from a woman between 55 and 75 years old with Graves' ophthalmopathy. CDR3s include the opening cysteine and the closing phenylalanine or tryptophan. D genes are given only for firm matches. Expanded clones get a size class; other rows say once, few or many, or leave the size out.

>TRBJ1-4|TRBV5-1|many|.
CASSLEAGQNEKLFF
TGCGCCAGCAGCTTGGAGGCAGGACAGAATGAAAAACTGTTTTTT
>TRBJ2-3|TRBV2|many|.
CASSDGGGADTQYF
TGTGCCAGCAGTGACGGGGGAGGAGCAGATACGCAGTATTTT
>TRBJ2-3|TRBV7-2|many|.
CASSVYRGGNTDTQYF
TGTGCCAGCAGCGTGTACAGGGGAGGGAACACAGATACGCAGTATTTT
>TRBJ2-5|TRBV20-1|.|.
CSARSDGGRETLYF
TGCAGTGCTAGATCTGATGGGGGCCGGGAGACCCTGTACTTC
>TRBJ2-7|TRBV20-1|.|TRBD2
CSASVTSGRIGYEQYF
TGCAGTGCTAGTGTGACTAGCGGGAGAATTGGCTACGAGCAGTACTTC
>TRBJ2-1|TRBV5-1|.|TRBD1
CAGSLTGGRTNEQFF
TGCGCCGGCAGCCTTACAGGGGGGAGAACGAATGAGCAGTTCTTC
>TRBJ2-7|TRBV18|many|.
CASSPQGSSYEQYF
TGTGCCAGCTCACCACAGGGGAGCTCCTACGAGCAGTACTTC
>TRBJ1-1|TRBV20-1|.|TRBD1
CSARDRTGPEAFF
TGCAGTGCTAGAGATAGGACAGGGCCGGAAGCTTTCTTT
>TRBJ1-1|TRBV28|many|.
CASGSLSEEGLAFF
TGTGCCAGCGGTTCCCTATCCGAGGAGGGTTTGGCTTTCTTT
>TRBJ2-1|TRBV20-1|.|TRBD1
CSARPGGDSNEQFF
TGCAGTGCTAGACCAGGGGGAGATTCTAATGAGCAGTTCTTC
>TRBJ1-3|TRBV9|many|TRBD1
CASSTGDRGIGNTIYF
TGTGCCAGCAGCACCGGAGACAGGGGCATTGGAAACACCATATATTTT
>TRBJ2-7|TRBV19|.|.
CASSIGPQSYEQYF
TGTGCCAGTAGTATTGGGCCACAAAGCTACGAGCAGTACTTC
>TRBJ2-5|TRBV25-1|.|TRBD2
CASCTGTSGQETQYF
TGTGCCAGCTGTACCGGGACTAGCGGGCAAGAGACCCAGTACTTC
>TRBJ1-2|TRBV20-1|once|.
CSARGIRGYGYTF
TGCAGTGCTAGGGGGATTCGGGGGTATGGCTACACCTTC
>TRBJ1-1|TRBV12-3/TRBV12-4|many|TRBD1
CASRTGVNTEAFF
TGTGCCAGCAGGACAGGGGTGAACACTGAAGCTTTCTTT
>TRBJ2-7|TRBV20-1|.|TRBD2
CSAPGTDSGRNEQYF
TGCAGTGCACCCGGGACAGATAGCGGGAGAAACGAGCAGTACTTC
>TRBJ2-1|TRBV24-1|once|TRBD2
CATSDLFVRLAGDYSYNEQFF
TGTGCCACCAGTGATTTGTTCGTTCGACTAGCGGGAGATTATTCCTACAATGAGCAGTTCTTC
>TRBJ1-2|TRBV20-1|once|TRBD1
CSVRTGGGYGYTF
TGCAGTGTAAGGACAGGGGGCGGCTATGGCTACACCTTC
>TRBJ2-7|TRBV13|many|TRBD1
CASSLSTGGWHEQYF
TGTGCCAGCAGCTTATCGACAGGGGGCTGGCACGAGCAGTACTTC
>TRBJ1-5|TRBV20-1|.|.
CSAPYLGGAGQPQHF
TGCAGTGCTCCCTACCTGGGGGGGGCGGGTCAGCCCCAGCATTTT
>TRBJ1-2|TRBV5-1|many|TRBD1
CASSSDRAGVGYTF
TGCGCCAGCAGCTCTGACAGGGCCGGGGTTGGCTACACCTTC
>TRBJ1-1|TRBV12-3/TRBV12-4|.|.
CASKEGFTEAFF
TGTGCCAGCAAGGAGGGATTTACTGAAGCTTTCTTT
>TRBJ2-7|TRBV12-3/TRBV12-4|many|.
CASSPPPGRDRYEQYF
TGTGCCAGCAGTCCACCACCCGGCCGAGATCGTTACGAGCAGTACTTC
>TRBJ2-5|TRBV7-7|many|TRBD2
CASSPTGGGVKQETQYF
TGTGCCAGCAGCCCCACCGGGGGGGGGGTAAAACAGGAGACCCAGTACTTC
>TRBJ1-2|TRBV5-1|.|TRBD1
CASSQQQGAINGYTF
TGCGCCAGCAGCCAACAACAGGGGGCTATAAACGGCTACACCTTC
>TRBJ2-7|TRBV12-3/TRBV12-4|many|TRBD1
CASSLQGESYEQYF
TGTGCCAGCAGTTTACAGGGGGAATCCTACGAGCAGTACTTC
>TRBJ2-5|TRBV28|many|TRBD2
CASRQTSGRETQYF
TGTGCCAGCAGGCAGACTAGCGGGAGAGAGACCCAGTACTTC
>TRBJ1-5|TRBV6-2/TRBV6-3|many|TRBD1
CASSYVSQGNQPQHF
TGTGCCAGCAGTTACGTTTCACAGGGGAATCAGCCCCAGCATTTT
>TRBJ2-7|TRBV5-8|many|.
CASSTGTASSYEQYF
TGTGCCAGCAGCACGGGGACGGCGAGCTCCTACGAGCAGTACTTC
>TRBJ1-2|TRBV2|.|TRBD1
CASLGTGTDGYTF
TGTGCCAGCTTGGGGACAGGGACGGATGGCTACACCTTC
>TRBJ2-1|TRBV15|.|TRBD2
CATSRGSGRGGNEQFF
TGTGCCACCAGCAGAGGTAGCGGGAGGGGAGGGAATGAGCAGTTCTTC
>TRBJ2-3|TRBV9|.|.
CASSVHGSTDTQYF
TGTGCCAGCAGCGTACACGGAAGCACAGATACGCAGTATTTT
>TRBJ1-1|TRBV12-3/TRBV12-4|.|.
CDSWRTAEAFF
TGTGACAGCTGGCGGACGGCTGAAGCTTTCTTT
>TRBJ2-5|TRBV5-1|.|TRBD1
CASSLGTDGAVAETQYF
TGCGCCAGCAGCCTAGGGACAGACGGGGCCGTAGCAGAGACCCAGTACTTC
>TRBJ1-1|TRBV20-1|once|.
CSARDDFF
TGCAGTGCTAGAGATGACTTCTTT
>TRBJ2-3|TRBV15|.|TRBD2
CAQSGGPTDTQYF
TGTGCTCAGAGCGGGGGCCCCACAGATACGCAGTATTTT
>TRBJ2-2|TRBV20-1|.|.
CSARSPTGELFF
TGCAGTGCTAGATCTCCGACAGGGGAGCTGTTTTTT
>TRBJ2-5|TRBV20-1|few|TRBD1
CSTRTGGNQPQYF
TGCAGCACCCGGACAGGGGGCAATCAGCCCCAGTACTTC
>TRBJ2-5|TRBV7-3|.|TRBD1
CASSPGQGGQETQYF
TGTGCCAGCAGCCCCGGACAGGGTGGCCAAGAGACCCAGTACTTC
>TRBJ2-1|TRBV4-1|.|TRBD1
CASSQDIFGQGATDTQFF
TGCGCCAGCAGCCAAGATATCTTTGGACAGGGGGCAACCGATACGCAGTTCTTC
>TRBJ2-2|TRBV7-2|.|TRBD2
CASSSGASGGSNTGELFF
TGTGCCAGCAGCTCAGGGGCTAGCGGGGGGAGTAACACCGGGGAGCTGTTTTTT
>TRBJ2-1|TRBV10-2|.|.
CATTDAYNEQFF
TGCGCCACTACGGATGCCTACAATGAGCAGTTCTTC
>TRBJ2-3|TRBV14|once|TRBD2
CASSLAQRDTDTQYF
TGTGCCAGCAGCTTAGCCCAGCGGGACACAGATACGCAGTATTTT
>TRBJ2-3|TRBV15|few|TRBD1
CATSKGGEGRDTQYF
TGTGCCACCAGCAAAGGGGGCGAGGGACGGGATACGCAGTATTTT
>TRBJ1-6|TRBV4-2|medium-sized|TRBD1
CASSPEPGGSSPLHF
TGTGCCAGCAGCCCCGAGCCAGGGGGATCTTCACCCCTCCACTTT
>TRBJ2-6|TRBV15|many|.
CATSRDRGSGANVLTF
TGTGCCACCAGCCGCGACCGGGGATCTGGGGCCAACGTCCTGACTTTC
>TRBJ1-1|TRBV2|many|.
CASMPGPLNTEAFF
TGTGCCAGCATGCCCGGGCCTTTGAACACTGAAGCTTTCTTT
>TRBJ2-7|TRBV20-1|.|.
CSAGGPSTYEQYF
TGCAGTGCTGGGGGCCCGAGCACCTACGAGCAGTACTTC
>TRBJ1-1|TRBV7-6|many|TRBD1
CASSSRDRNTEAFF
TGTGCCAGCAGCTCACGGGACAGGAACACTGAAGCTTTCTTT
>TRBJ2-3|TRBV6-2/TRBV6-3|.|.
CASSYSTGATDTQYF
TGTGCCAGCAGTTACTCGACGGGGGCAACAGATACGCAGTATTTT
>TRBJ2-1|TRBV11-2|many|TRBD2
CASSLWERTSGNEQFF
TGTGCCAGCAGCTTGTGGGAGAGGACTAGCGGGAACGAGCAGTTCTTC
>TRBJ2-1|TRBV9|.|TRBD2
CASSVGSGGALDEQFF
TGTGCCAGCAGCGTAGGTAGCGGGGGGGCTTTGGATGAGCAGTTCTTC
>TRBJ2-3|TRBV2|many|.
CASKEGVVTDTQYF
TGTGCCAGCAAGGAGGGGGTCGTCACAGATACGCAGTATTTT